The clone carrying this T cell receptor beta chain was seen many times. The data derive from a study of T-cell reconstitution after alpha-beta-depleted transplantation in children. Construction of the TCRbeta library involved unique molecular identifiers. Each CDR3 protein is one row after TCRdb ran MiXCR on the PCR reads. The sample consists of around 480,000 distinct CDR3 sequences, over 25% of them appearing once. Trimming stripped 3 bases from V and 6 bases from J, with 10 bases between. The germline gives CDR1 KGHSH, CDR2 LQKENI. CDR3 length equals 13 residues. This sequence was found in a human donor who donated a stem cell graft to a child with aplastic anemia. V usage is TRBV18 and J usage is TRBJ2-3; D may be TRBD2 (6 bases). This material consisted of PBMCs from the stem cell graft donor, taken from the stem cell graft. The CDR3: CASSPWEADTQYF. In DNA form, the CDR3 reads TGTGCCAGCTCACCCTGGGAGGCCGATACGCAGTATTTT.